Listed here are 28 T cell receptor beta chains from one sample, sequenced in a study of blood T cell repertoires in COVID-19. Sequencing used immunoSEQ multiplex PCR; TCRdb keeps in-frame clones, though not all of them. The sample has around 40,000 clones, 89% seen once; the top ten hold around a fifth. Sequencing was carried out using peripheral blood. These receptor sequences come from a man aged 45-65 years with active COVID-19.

CDR3 region: CATGDQDNTGELFF. The CDR3 DNA follows: TGTGCCACCGGGGATCAGGATAACACCGGGGAGCTGTTTTTT. This chain uses TRBV10-3 with TRBJ2-2, with D possibly matching TRBD2 (5 bases). CDR1 is ENHRY and CDR2 is SYGVKD in the germline V gene. The CDR3 contains 14 residues. V lost 10 bases and J 2 bases, leaving 14 bases between the germline ends.

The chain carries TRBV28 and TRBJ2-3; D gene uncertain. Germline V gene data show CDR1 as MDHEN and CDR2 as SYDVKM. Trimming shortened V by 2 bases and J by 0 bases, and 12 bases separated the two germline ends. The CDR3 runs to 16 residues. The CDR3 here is CASSLKRHHSTDTQYF. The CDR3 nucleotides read TGTGCCAGCAGTTTAAAGAGACATCATAGCACAGATACGCAGTATTTT.

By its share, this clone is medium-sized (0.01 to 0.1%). CDR3 nucleotides: TGTGCCAGCAGTTCGACAATCTCTGGAAACACCATATATTTT. It is translated as CASSSTISGNTIYF. V and J are TRBV6-5 and TRBJ1-3, with D uncertain. V was cut by 4 bases and J by 0 bases, with 7 bases left in between. CDR1 and CDR2 (germline): MNHEY, SVGAGI. The CDR3 loop spans 14 amino acids.

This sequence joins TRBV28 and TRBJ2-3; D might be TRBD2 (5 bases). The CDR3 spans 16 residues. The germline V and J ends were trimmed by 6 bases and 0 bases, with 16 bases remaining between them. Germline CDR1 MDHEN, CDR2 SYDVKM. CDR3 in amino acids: CASSRVGGLSTDTQYF. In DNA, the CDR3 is TGTGCCAGCAGCCGGGTTGGCGGGCTGAGCACAGATACGCAGTATTTT. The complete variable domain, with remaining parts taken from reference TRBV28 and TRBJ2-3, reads DVKVTQSSRYLVKRTGEKVFLECVQDMDHENMFWYRQDPGLGLRLIYFSYDVKMKEKGDIPEGYSVSREKKERFSLILESASTNQTSMYLCASSRVGGLSTDTQYFGPGTRLTVL.

CDR3 residues: CASSLSGLASSYEQYF. The CDR3 bases are TGTGCCAGCAGTTTATCAGGGCTAGCGAGCTCCTACGAGCAGTACTTC. This sequence joins TRBV27 and TRBJ2-7, with a weak D call TRBD2 (6 bases). In germline, CDR1 is MNHEY, CDR2 SMNVEV (reference sequence). The CDR3 length is 16 residues. Trimming cost V 0 bases and J 0 bases, with 12 bases left between them.

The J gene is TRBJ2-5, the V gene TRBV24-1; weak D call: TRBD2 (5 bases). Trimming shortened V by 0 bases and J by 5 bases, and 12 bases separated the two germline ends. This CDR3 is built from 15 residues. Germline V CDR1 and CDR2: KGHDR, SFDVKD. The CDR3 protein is CATSDLQPGSETQYF. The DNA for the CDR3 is TGTGCCACCAGTGATTTGCAACCGGGATCGGAGACCCAGTACTTC.

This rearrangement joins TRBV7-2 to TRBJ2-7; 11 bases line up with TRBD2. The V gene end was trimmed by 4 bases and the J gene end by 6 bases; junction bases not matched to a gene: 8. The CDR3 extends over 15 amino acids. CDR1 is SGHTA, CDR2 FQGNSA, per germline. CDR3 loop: CASSSIPGLAAEQYF. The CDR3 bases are TGTGCCAGCAGCTCTATTCCGGGACTAGCGGCCGAGCAGTACTTC.

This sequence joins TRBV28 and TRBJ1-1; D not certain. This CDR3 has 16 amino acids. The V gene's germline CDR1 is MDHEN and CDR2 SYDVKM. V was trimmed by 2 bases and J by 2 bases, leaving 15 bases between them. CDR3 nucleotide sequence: TGTGCCAGCAGTTTACTGGCCAACACGGGAAACACTGAAGCTTTCTTT. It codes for CASSLLANTGNTEAFF.

The CDR3 DNA is TGTGCCAGCAGCCCCCCCGGACTAGCGGGTGTCTCAGATACGCAGTATTTT. Protein sequence: CASSPPGLAGVSDTQYF. The rearrangement joins TRBV3-1 (or the pseudogene TRBV3-2) to TRBJ2-3; TRBD2 aligns across 11 bases. Germline lookup yields CDR1 LGHDT and CDR2 YNNKEL (reference sequence). V trimming: 4 bases; J trimming: 4 bases; junction bases outside the gene matches: 10. The CDR3 totals 17 residues.

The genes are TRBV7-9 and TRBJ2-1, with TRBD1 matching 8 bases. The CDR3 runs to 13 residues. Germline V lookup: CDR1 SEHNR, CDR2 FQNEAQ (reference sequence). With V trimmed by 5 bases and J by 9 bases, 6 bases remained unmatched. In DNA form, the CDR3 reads TGTGCCAGCAGCAAGGACAGGGATGGTGAGCAGTTCTTC. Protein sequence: CASSKDRDGEQFF.

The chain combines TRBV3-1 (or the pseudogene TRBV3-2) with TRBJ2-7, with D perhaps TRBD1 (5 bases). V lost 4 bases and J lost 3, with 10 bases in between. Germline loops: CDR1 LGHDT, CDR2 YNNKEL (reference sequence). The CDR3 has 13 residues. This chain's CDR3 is CASSPGHFYEQYF. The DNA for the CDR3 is TGTGCCAGCAGCCCTGGACATTTCTACGAGCAGTACTTC.

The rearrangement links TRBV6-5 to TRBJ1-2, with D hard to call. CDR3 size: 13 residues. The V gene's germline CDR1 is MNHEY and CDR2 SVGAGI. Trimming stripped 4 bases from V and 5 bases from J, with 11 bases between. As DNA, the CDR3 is TGTGCCAGCAGTTTCAGCGTGGATTATGGCTACACCTTC. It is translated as CASSFSVDYGYTF.

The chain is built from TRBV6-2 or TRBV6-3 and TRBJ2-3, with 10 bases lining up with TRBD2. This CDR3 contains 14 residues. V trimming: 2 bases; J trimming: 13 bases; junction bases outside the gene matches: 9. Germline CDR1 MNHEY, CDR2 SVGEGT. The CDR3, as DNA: TGTGCCAGCAGTTACGGAATAGCGGGAGGCGAAAAGTATTTT. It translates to CASSYGIAGGEKYF.

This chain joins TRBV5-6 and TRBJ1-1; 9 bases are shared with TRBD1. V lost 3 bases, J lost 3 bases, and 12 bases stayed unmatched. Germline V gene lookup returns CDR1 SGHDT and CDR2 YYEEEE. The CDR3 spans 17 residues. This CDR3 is CASSYNRDRVMDTEAFF. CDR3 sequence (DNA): TGTGCCAGCAGCTATAACCGGGACAGGGTAATGGACACTGAAGCTTTCTTT. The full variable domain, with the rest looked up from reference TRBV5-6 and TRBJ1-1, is DAGVTQSPTHLIKTRGQQVTLRCSPKSGHDTVSWYQQALGQGPQFIFQYYEEEERQRGNFPDRFSGHQFPNYSSELNVNALLLGDSALYLCASSYNRDRVMDTEAFFGQGTRLTVV.

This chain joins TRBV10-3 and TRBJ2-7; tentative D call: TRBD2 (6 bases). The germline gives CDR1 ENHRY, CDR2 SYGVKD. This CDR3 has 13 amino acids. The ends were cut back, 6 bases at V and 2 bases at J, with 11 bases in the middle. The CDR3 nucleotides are TGTGCCATCAGCCGGGACTCAGCCTACGAGCAGTACTTC. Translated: CAISRDSAYEQYF.

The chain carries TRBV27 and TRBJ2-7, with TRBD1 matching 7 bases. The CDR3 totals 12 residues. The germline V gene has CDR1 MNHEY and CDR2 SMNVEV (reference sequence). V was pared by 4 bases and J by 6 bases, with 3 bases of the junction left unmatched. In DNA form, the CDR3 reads TGTGCCAGCAGTTCTCCAGGGGGCGAGCAGTACTTC. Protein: CASSSPGGEQYF.

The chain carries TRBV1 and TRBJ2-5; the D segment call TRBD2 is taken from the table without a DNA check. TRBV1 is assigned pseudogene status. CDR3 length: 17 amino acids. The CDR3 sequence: CTSSQDQKTSDQETQYF. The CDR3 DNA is TGCACCAGCAGCCAAGATCAGAAGACTAGCGACCAAGAGACCCAGTACTTC.

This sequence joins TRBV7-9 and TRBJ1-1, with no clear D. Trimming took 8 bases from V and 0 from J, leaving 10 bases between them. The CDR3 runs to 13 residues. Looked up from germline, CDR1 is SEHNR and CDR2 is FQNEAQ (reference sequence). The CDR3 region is CASPDPMNTEAFF. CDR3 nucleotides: TGTGCCAGCCCAGATCCCATGAACACTGAAGCTTTCTTT.

The CDR3 region is CASSLGRSNEQFF. The CDR3 DNA sequence: TGCGCCAGCAGCTTGGGTCGCAGCAATGAGCAGTTCTTC. The chain links TRBV5-1 to TRBJ2-1; D gene uncertain. This CDR3 contains 13 residues. Germline V gives CDR1 SGHRS, CDR2 YFSETQ. V was pared by 0 bases and J by 6 bases, with 7 bases between.

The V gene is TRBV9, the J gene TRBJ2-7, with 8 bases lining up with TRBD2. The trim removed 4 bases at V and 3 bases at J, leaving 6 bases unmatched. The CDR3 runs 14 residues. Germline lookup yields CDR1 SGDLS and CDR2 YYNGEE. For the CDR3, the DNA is TGTGCCAGCAGCTCTAGCGGGCCCAGCTACGAGCAGTACTTC. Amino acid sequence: CASSSSGPSYEQYF. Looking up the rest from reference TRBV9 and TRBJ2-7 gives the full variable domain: DSGVTQTPKHLITATGQRVTLRCSPRSGDLSVYWYQQSLDQGLQFLIQYYNGEERAKGNILERFSAQQFPDLHSELNLSSLELGDSALYFCASSSSGPSYEQYFGPGTRLTVT.

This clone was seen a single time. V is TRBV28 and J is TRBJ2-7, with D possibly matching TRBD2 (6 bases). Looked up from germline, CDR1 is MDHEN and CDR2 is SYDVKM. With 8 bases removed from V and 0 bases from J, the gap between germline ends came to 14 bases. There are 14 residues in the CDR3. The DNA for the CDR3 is TGTGCCAGCTCGCGGGCGGGAAGCTCCTACGAGCAGTACTTC. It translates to CASSRAGSSYEQYF.

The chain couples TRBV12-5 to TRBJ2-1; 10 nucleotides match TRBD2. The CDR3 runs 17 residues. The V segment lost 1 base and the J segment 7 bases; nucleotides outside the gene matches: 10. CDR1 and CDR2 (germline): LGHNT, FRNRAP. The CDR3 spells CASGLALTSGTMNEQFF. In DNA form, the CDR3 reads TGTGCTAGTGGTTTGGCCCTCACTAGCGGGACAATGAATGAGCAGTTCTTC.

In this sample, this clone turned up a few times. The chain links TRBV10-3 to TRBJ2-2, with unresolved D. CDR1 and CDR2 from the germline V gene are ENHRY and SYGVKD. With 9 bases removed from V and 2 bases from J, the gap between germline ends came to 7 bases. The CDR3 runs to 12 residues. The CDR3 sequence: CAIRHNTGELFF. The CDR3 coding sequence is TGTGCCATTAGACACAACACCGGGGAGCTGTTTTTT.

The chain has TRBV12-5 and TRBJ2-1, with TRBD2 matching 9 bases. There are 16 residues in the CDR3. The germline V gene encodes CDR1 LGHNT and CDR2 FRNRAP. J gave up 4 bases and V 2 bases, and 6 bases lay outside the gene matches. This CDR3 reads CASGLPLGLAYNEQFF. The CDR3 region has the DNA TGTGCTAGTGGTTTGCCTCTGGGACTAGCTTACAATGAGCAGTTCTTC.

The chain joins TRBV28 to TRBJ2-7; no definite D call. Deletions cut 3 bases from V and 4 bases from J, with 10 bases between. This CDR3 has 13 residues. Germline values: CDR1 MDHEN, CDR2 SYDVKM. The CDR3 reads CASSLGQWYEQYF. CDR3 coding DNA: TGTGCCAGCAGTTTGGGCCAGTGGTACGAGCAGTACTTC.

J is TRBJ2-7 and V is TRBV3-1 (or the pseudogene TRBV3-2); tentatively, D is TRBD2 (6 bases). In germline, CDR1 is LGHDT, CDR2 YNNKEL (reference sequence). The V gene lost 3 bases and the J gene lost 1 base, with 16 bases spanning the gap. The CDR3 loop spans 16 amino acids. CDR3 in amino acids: CASSQAGTGRSYEQYF. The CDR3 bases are TGTGCCAGCAGCCAGGCCGGGACTGGACGATCCTACGAGCAGTACTTC.

CDR3 sequence: CACPGLAGGGTQYF. The CDR3 DNA reads as TGTGCCTGCCCGGGACTAGCGGGAGGTGGTACGCAGTATTTT. The chain couples TRBV30 to TRBJ2-3; 15 bases agree with TRBD2. Looked up from germline, CDR1 is GTSNPN and CDR2 is SVGIG (reference sequence). This CDR3 contains 14 residues. Unmatched junction bases numbered 6, after V lost 6 bases and J lost 8 bases.

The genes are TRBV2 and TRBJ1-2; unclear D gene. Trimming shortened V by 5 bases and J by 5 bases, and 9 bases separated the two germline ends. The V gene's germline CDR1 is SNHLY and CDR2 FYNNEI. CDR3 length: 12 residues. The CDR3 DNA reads TGTGCCAGCAGTCTGGAACAGTATGGCTACACCTTC. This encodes CASSLEQYGYTF.